The rows below give T cell receptor beta chains drawn from one sample of a study of cytomegalovirus exposure and HLA in healthy donors. The assay was immunoSEQ multiplex PCR, and TCRdb's table has in-frame clones only and misses some. The table includes around 250,000 clones, 80% to 85% detected once. The sequencing sample was made of PBMCs. The receptors come from a woman in her sixties or seventies in good health and CMV-seropositive. CDR3s include the opening cysteine and the closing phenylalanine or tryptophan. D genes are given only for firm matches. Size values are once, few and many counts, or a class for expanded clones, and some rows have none.

V,size,D,CDR3
TRBV2,few,NA,CASSELASYNEQFF
TRBV28,NA,TRBD2,CASTEGTSGLEQYF
TRBV6-5,once,NA,CASSYTTRSNEQYF
TRBV6-6,NA,NA,CASSYATGNTIYF
TRBV6-5,NA,NA,CASRFGFEGPQHF
TRBV5-1,NA,NA,CASSTGSTNEKLFF
TRBV5-1,NA,TRBD1,CASRWGQGGTDTQYF
TRBV5-1,NA,NA,CASRNGLHNEQFF
TRBV14,NA,TRBD2,CASSSPASGIYEQYF
TRBV28,few,NA,CASSPHNTEAFF
TRBV10-1,few,TRBD2,CAQQWGLAPWQREETQYF
TRBV6-1,NA,NA,CASSPDSQETQYF
TRBV5-1,NA,TRBD2,CASSLELASYNEQFF
TRBV5-1,NA,NA,CASSSGGTGVNEQFF
TRBV28,NA,TRBD2,CASSLAAGVKGANVLTF
TRBV18,NA,NA,CASSPGKGKQFF
TRBV7-3,NA,NA,CASSLSPGDEQFF
TRBV19,once,TRBD1,CASSTGQGAFYSNQPQHF
TRBV6-7,NA,NA,CASSNPGLKKGGSQYF
TRBV5-4,NA,TRBD1,CASSAGQGGDEQFF
TRBV2,NA,TRBD2,CASSERLANTGELFF
TRBV5-1,NA,NA,CASSLAEGARGYTF
TRBV2,NA,NA,CASKTAGEQYF
TRBV5-5,NA,TRBD2,CASSLRLAGGKETQYF
TRBV14,NA,TRBD1,CASSQEYTGGRKTQYF
TRBV2,NA,NA,CASLSDRSNTEAFF
TRBV6-1,NA,NA,CASSPTVTDTQYF
TRBV11-3,NA,NA,CASSLDSSGEQFF
TRBV19,few,NA,CASRGGWIEQFF
TRBV28,NA,TRBD1,CASSFPGQGTYEQYF
TRBV28,NA,NA,CASSNRVLDQPQHF
TRBV11-2,NA,NA,CASSLAGEAFF
TRBV7-2,NA,NA,CASSLRPDFYGYTF